These 16 T cell receptor beta chains came from one sample sequenced in a study of response to subunit inactivated influenza vaccine. TCRdb re-derived calls from the RT-PCR reads in MiXCR, one entry per CDR3 protein. The sample includes about 540,000 distinct CDR3 sequences, roughly a quarter of them seen just once. These data were also filed under a second study, of T cells expressing NK-cell markers. That work adds: TCR beta cDNA was generated via 5'RACE template switching incorporating UMIs.

Sample: CD4+ T cells sorted from PBMCs, taken approximately 12 days after vaccination. Receptor source: a man between 45 and 60 years old who received an inactivated influenza vaccine.

This sequence joins TRBV7-9 and TRBJ2-7; D perhaps matches TRBD1 (7 bases). Trimming cost V 4 bases and J 5 bases, with 15 bases left between them. CDR3 length: 14 residues. Germline V gives CDR1 SEHNR, CDR2 FQNEAQ (reference sequence). The chain's CDR3 is CASSSGGTRDEQYF. The CDR3 DNA reads as TGTGCCAGCAGCTCAGGGGGGACGAGGGACGAGCAGTACTTC. Combining the CDR3 with reference TRBV7-9 and TRBJ2-7 gives the whole variable domain DTGVSQNPRHKITKRGQNVTFRCDPISEHNRLYWYRQTLGQGPEFLTYFQNEAQLEKSRLLSDRFSAERPKGSFSTLEIQRTEQGDSAMYLCASSSGGTRDEQYFGPGTRLTVT.

In its sample, this clonotype was seen a few times. The J gene is TRBJ2-5, the V gene TRBV15, with 10 bases aligning to TRBD2. The CDR3 is 15 amino acids. V shed 1 base and J 4 bases; nucleotides not matched to a gene: 3. Germline CDR1 reads LNHNV; CDR2 reads YYDKDF (reference sequence). This chain's CDR3 is CATSRVLAGAETQYF. CDR3 coding DNA: TGTGCCACCAGCAGAGTCCTAGCGGGGGCAGAGACCCAGTACTTC. The variable domain in full, with the rest retrieved from reference TRBV15 and TRBJ2-5, is DAMVIQNPRYQVTQFGKPVTLSCSQTLNHNVMYWYQQKSSQAPKLLFHYYDKDFNNEADTPDNFQSRRPNTSFCFLDIRSPGLGDTAMYLCATSRVLAGAETQYFGPGTRLLVL.

This clonotype has a single count. The genes are TRBV11-2 and TRBJ2-2, with D unresolved. The germline V gene has CDR1 SGHAT and CDR2 FQNNGV. CDR3 size: 14 residues. The V gene lost 6 bases and the J gene lost 6 bases, with 14 bases spanning the gap. CDR3 in DNA: TGTGCCAGCAGTTTGGGCTTCGGAGCCGGGGAGCTGTTTTTT. This codes for CASSLGFGAGELFF. Full variable domain (rest looked up from reference TRBV11-2 and TRBJ2-2): EAGVAQSPRYKIIEKRQSVAFWCNPISGHATLYWYQQILGQGPKLLIQFQNNGVVDDSQLPKDRFSAERLKGVDSTLKIQPAKLEDSAVYLCASSLGFGAGELFFGEGSRLTVL.

V and J are TRBV4-1 and TRBJ1-5; no clear D gene. Trimming removed 4 bases from V and 0 bases from J, with 16 bases in between. The CDR3 consists of 17 residues. The germline gives CDR1 MGHRA, CDR2 YSYEKL. As DNA, the CDR3 is TGCGCCAGCAGCCCCCCTGCCCAGGAGTCTAGCAATCAGCCCCAGCATTTT. Translated, it gives CASSPPAQESSNQPQHF.

The rearrangement joins TRBV6-2 or TRBV6-3 to TRBJ2-2; D is ambiguous. The ends were cut back, 7 bases at V and 4 bases at J, with 10 bases in the middle. In germline, CDR1 is MNHEY, CDR2 SVGEGT. The length of the CDR3 is 13 residues. CDR3 loop: CASILDGTGELFF. In DNA form, the CDR3 reads TGTGCCAGCATCCTCGACGGCACCGGGGAGCTGTTTTTT.

The chain has TRBV29-1 and TRBJ2-5; 8 nucleotides match TRBD2. CDR3 size: 14 residues. The V gene end was trimmed by 6 bases and the J gene end by 4 bases; junction bases not matched to a gene: 10. The germline V gene has CDR1 SQVTM and CDR2 ANQGSEA. As DNA, the CDR3 is TGCAGCGTCCCTGCGGGGGGCCGAGGAGAGACCCAGTACTTC. It encodes CSVPAGGRGETQYF.

The chain is built from TRBV4-1 and TRBJ2-7; 10 bases match TRBD1. V lost 3 bases and J lost 2; bases outside the gene matches: 4. In germline, CDR1 is MGHRA, CDR2 YSYEKL. There are 15 residues in the CDR3. CDR3 amino acids: CASSHPGQGTYEQYF. Written as DNA, the CDR3 is TGCGCCAGCAGCCACCCGGGACAGGGGACCTACGAGCAGTACTTC.

The chain has TRBV9 and TRBJ2-2; D gene ambiguous. V lost 2 bases, J lost 6 bases, and 11 bases lay in between. Germline-derived CDR1 and CDR2 are SGDLS and YYNGEE. The length of the CDR3 is 14 residues. This CDR3 is CASSVDPVSGELFF. DNA of the CDR3: TGTGCCAGCAGCGTCGACCCCGTATCCGGGGAGCTGTTTTTT.

The chain has TRBV20-1 and TRBJ2-1; D uncertain. The germline V and J ends were trimmed by 3 bases and 8 bases, with 17 bases remaining between them. CDR3 length: 14 residues. CDR1 is DFQATT and CDR2 is SNEGSKA in the germline V gene (reference sequence). CDR3 protein: CSASRSGKYYEQFF. In DNA, the CDR3 is TGCAGTGCTAGTCGGTCCGGAAAATATTATGAGCAGTTCTTC.

This clonotype occurred a few times. The chain employs TRBV20-1 and TRBJ1-2, with 10 bases that match TRBD1. V was clipped by 6 bases and J by 5 bases; unmatched bases: 6. This CDR3 is built from 13 residues. The germline V gene has CDR1 DFQATT and CDR2 SNEGSKA (reference sequence). The CDR3 reads CSAIRDRGYGYTF. The CDR3 DNA is TGCAGTGCCATCCGGGACAGGGGTTATGGCTACACCTTC.

This clonotype has only a few counts. Here the CDR3 DNA reads TGTGCCAGCAGCGAGACGGGTAACAATCAGCCCCAGCATTTT. Translation gives CASSETGNNQPQHF. This chain links TRBV7-2 with TRBJ1-5; no clear D gene. V shed 5 bases and J shed 3 bases, with 11 bases lying between them. Germline CDR1 reads SGHTA; CDR2 reads FQGNSA. The CDR3 is made up of 14 amino acids.

This clonotype has at least ten counts. The DNA for the CDR3 is TGTGCCAGCAGCCCCGGACAGGTTAATTCACCCCTCCACTTT. Translating it yields CASSPGQVNSPLHF. The V and J genes are TRBV7-9 and TRBJ1-6; TRBD1 matches 7 bases. The CDR3 extends over 14 amino acids. Germline loops: CDR1 SEHNR, CDR2 FQNEAQ (reference sequence). V dropped 5 bases and J dropped 6; count of bases not matched to a gene: 4.

The chain joins TRBV19 to TRBJ2-2; 8 nucleotides agree with TRBD2. This CDR3 comprises 15 residues. Germline trimming cut 7 bases from V and 3 bases from J; bases unmatched to any gene: 7. Germline V CDR1 and CDR2: LNHDA, SQIVND (reference sequence). CDR3 bases: TGTGCCAGTATAACGACTAGCGCTTACACCGGGGAGCTGTTTTTT. Translation gives CASITTSAYTGELFF. Using reference TRBV19 and TRBJ2-2 for the parts outside the CDR3, the full variable domain is DGGITQSPKYLFRKEGQNVTLSCEQNLNHDAMYWYRQDPGQGLRLIYYSQIVNDFQKGDIAEGYSVSREKKESFPLTVTSAQKNPTAFYLCASITTSAYTGELFFGEGSRLTVL.

This clonotype was detected a few times. The chain couples TRBV29-1 to TRBJ1-5, with D possibly being TRBD1 (6 bases). The CDR3 sequence is 13 residues long. Germline V gene data show CDR1 as SQVTM and CDR2 as ANQGSEA. Trimming removed 4 bases from V and 3 bases from J, with 10 bases in between. The CDR3 is CSVGDIVNQPQHF. CDR3 sequence (DNA): TGCAGCGTTGGGGACATAGTCAATCAGCCCCAGCATTTT.

The rearrangement links TRBV10-2 to TRBJ1-5, with TRBD1 matching over 8 bases. The junction had 5 bases not matched to a gene; V was cut back by 6 bases and J by 1 base. The CDR3 contains 15 residues. Germline values: CDR1 WSHSY, CDR2 SAAADI. This CDR3 is CASRNQGASNQPQHF. The CDR3 bases are TGCGCCAGCAGGAACCAGGGGGCGAGCAATCAGCCCCAGCATTTT.

The chain carries TRBV10-3 and TRBJ1-4; D remains unclear. V gave up 3 bases and J gave up 5 bases, with 4 bases separating them. The CDR3 is made up of 12 amino acids. The germline V gene has CDR1 ENHRY and CDR2 SYGVKD. The CDR3 is CAISDRNEKLFF. For the CDR3, the DNA is TGTGCCATCAGTGACCGGAATGAAAAACTGTTTTTT.